This TCR beta chain was recorded in a study of blood T cell repertoires in COVID-19. Source study methods: Estimation of nucleated cell counts relied on the amplification of reference gene primers. The method was immunoSEQ multiplex PCR; TCRdb's version includes in-frame clones alone and lacks a portion of them. The V and J calls and the clone size are those of that table, but D and trimming were determined from the DNA. The data contain about 290,000 clones, approximately 91% of them singletons. The CDR3 totals 16 residues. Trimming cost V 3 bases and J 1 base, with 14 bases left between them. Germline V CDR1 and CDR2: SGHTA, FQGNSA.

This clonotype originated in a woman aged 40 to 55 who had recovered from COVID-19. This rearrangement joins TRBV7-2 to TRBJ2-3; D perhaps matches TRBD1 (5 bases). The sequencing input was peripheral blood. The CDR3 region has the DNA TGTGCCAGCAGCTTTGGGGCAACCACTGGCACAGATACGCAGTATTTT. This gives the protein CASSFGATTGTDTQYF. The full variable domain, with the rest looked up from reference TRBV7-2 and TRBJ2-3, is GAGVSQSPSNKVTEKGKDVELRCDPISGHTALYWYRQSLGQGLEFLIYFQGNSAPDKSGLPSDRFSAERTGGSVSTLTIQRTQQEDSAVYLCASSFGATTGTDTQYFGPGTRLTVL.